Below, 18 T cell receptor beta chains from the same sample are listed, as sequenced in a study of blood T cell repertoires in COVID-19. TCRdb's table, derived via immunoSEQ multiplex PCR, lists solely in-frame clones and lacks some. The sample has approximately 73,000 clones, roughly nine tenths seen once. Sequencing input: peripheral blood. Receptors were obtained from an elderly man with acute or convalescent COVID-19.

The chain links TRBV5-1 to TRBJ2-3; 7 bases line up with TRBD1. Germline V gene data show CDR1 as SGHRS and CDR2 as YFSETQ. V gave up 2 bases and J gave up 0 bases; unmatched junction bases: 9. This CDR3 has 17 amino acids. Here the CDR3 DNA reads TGCGCCAGCAGCTTATTTCCGTTGGGACAGAGCACAGATACGCAGTATTTT. It codes for CASSLFPLGQSTDTQYF.

The chain links TRBV27 to TRBJ1-1; TRBD1 matches at 8 bases. Per germline, CDR1 MNHEY and CDR2 SMNVEV (reference sequence). The CDR3 runs to 13 residues. The V gene end was trimmed by 5 bases and the J gene end by 4 bases; junction bases not matched to a gene: 3. The CDR3 DNA is TGTGCCAGCAGTCAAACAGGGGGCACTGAAGCTTTCTTT. It specifies CASSQTGGTEAFF.

V is TRBV4-1 and J is TRBJ2-1, with 9 bases fitting TRBD2. Germline V gives CDR1 MGHRA, CDR2 YSYEKL. The V and J ends lost 1 base and 4 bases, in that order; junction bases with no gene match: 8. The CDR3 contains 17 residues. The CDR3 here is CASSQVVLGLAYNEQFF. The CDR3 DNA reads as TGCGCCAGCAGCCAAGTTGTTTTGGGACTAGCTTACAATGAGCAGTTCTTC.

The sample holds one count of this clone. V gene TRBV12-5 combines with J gene TRBJ1-4; 7 nucleotides line up with TRBD1. Germline CDR1 reads LGHNT; CDR2 reads FRNRAP. The CDR3 runs to 14 residues. V was pared by 4 bases and J by 12 bases, with 11 bases of the junction left unmatched. The CDR3 DNA follows: TGTGCTAGTGGTTCCGGGACAGCCGTGAGTGAACTGTTTTTT. Its protein product is CASGSGTAVSELFF. Full variable domain (remainder filled in from reference TRBV12-5 and TRBJ1-4): DARVTQTPRHKVTEMGQEVTMRCQPILGHNTVFWYRQTMMQGLELLAYFRNRAPLDDSGMPKDRFSAEMPDATLATLKIQPSEPRDSAVYFCASGSGTAVSELFFGSGTQLSVL.

The gene calls are TRBV20-1 and TRBJ1-1; D not resolved. The V and J ends lost 3 bases and 6 bases respectively, with 11 bases between them. The CDR3 has 12 residues. Germline CDR1 is DFQATT and CDR2 is SNEGSKA (reference sequence). The DNA for the CDR3 is TGCAGTGCTAGTCGGGGTAATGCTGAAGCTTTCTTT. Translation: CSASRGNAEAFF.

The chain recombines TRBV2 with TRBJ1-4, with TRBD1 matching 7 bases. The V segment lost 7 bases and the J segment 8 bases; nucleotides outside the gene matches: 7. CDR3 length equals 13 residues. Per the germline V gene, CDR1 is SNHLY and CDR2 is FYNNEI. The CDR3 is CASIRTGKEKLFF. The CDR3, as DNA: TGTGCCAGCATCCGGACAGGCAAGGAAAAACTGTTTTTT.

The V gene is TRBV13, the J gene TRBJ2-1; TRBD2 is a possible D gene (5 bases). The V end lost 5 bases, the J end lost 9 bases, and 11 bases lay between the germline ends. CDR3 length equals 12 residues. Per the germline V gene, CDR1 is PRHDT and CDR2 is FYEKMQ (reference sequence). The CDR3 DNA is TGTGCCAGCAGCCTCAAAGAGGGTGAGCAGTTCTTC. Its translation is CASSLKEGEQFF.

This clone was found a few times. The V gene is TRBV2, the J gene TRBJ2-3; D unresolved. Trimming removed 8 bases from V and 2 bases from J, with 14 bases in between. Germline CDR1 is SNHLY and CDR2 is FYNNEI. This CDR3 region has 14 residues. In DNA, the CDR3 is TGTGCCAGCCTCTATATGCGGTCCACAGATACGCAGTATTTT. This codes for CASLYMRSTDTQYF.

The rearrangement joins TRBV12-5 to TRBJ2-7, with TRBD2 as a possible D gene (6 bases). CDR1 LGHNT and CDR2 FRNRAP come from the germline V gene. Trimming removed 1 base from V and 0 bases from J, with 13 bases in between. The CDR3 has 16 residues. CDR3 amino acids: CASGLGPGDSSYEQYF. CDR3 coding DNA: TGTGCTAGTGGTTTGGGTCCGGGAGACAGCTCCTACGAGCAGTACTTC.

V usage is TRBV7-6 and J usage is TRBJ2-5; TRBD1 is a possible D gene (5 bases). The CDR3 is 12 amino acids. The ends were cut back, 3 bases at V and 4 bases at J, with 6 bases in the middle. Germline assignment: CDR1 SGHVS and CDR2 FNYEAQ. The CDR3 nucleotides read TGTGCCAGCAGCTTCCAGGGAGAGACCCAGTACTTC. Protein: CASSFQGETQYF.

The V call is TRBV4-1, the J call TRBJ2-7, with 7 bases fitting TRBD1. The CDR3 runs to 14 residues. CDR1 MGHRA and CDR2 YSYEKL come from the germline V gene. The trim removed 4 bases at V and 1 base at J, leaving 4 bases unmatched. The CDR3 DNA follows: TGCGCCAGCAGCCCCGGGGACAGATCCTACGAGCAGTACTTC. Amino acids: CASSPGDRSYEQYF.

V is TRBV11-2 and J is TRBJ2-1, with 7 positions matching TRBD1. V shed 2 bases and J 6 bases; nucleotides not matched to a gene: 7. Germline V lookup: CDR1 SGHAT, CDR2 FQNNGV. The CDR3 extends over 15 amino acids. CDR3 coding DNA: TGTGCCAGCAGCTTAAATACAGGGGTGCCCAATGAGCAGTTCTTC. It encodes CASSLNTGVPNEQFF.

The genes are TRBV6-6 and TRBJ1-3; a weak D match, TRBD1 (5 bases). The V and J ends lost 6 bases and 0 bases respectively, with 12 bases between them. This CDR3 has 15 amino acids. CDR1 MNHNY and CDR2 SVGAGI come from the germline V gene (reference sequence). In DNA form, the CDR3 reads TGTGCCAGCAGCTACGACAGACGCTCTGGAAACACCATATATTTT. Translation: CASSYDRRSGNTIYF.

The chain carries TRBV27 and TRBJ2-3; D remains ambiguous. In germline, CDR1 is MNHEY, CDR2 SMNVEV (reference sequence). The CDR3 has 13 residues. The germline V and J ends were trimmed by 8 bases and 5 bases, with 14 bases remaining between them. CDR3 sequence: CASLGSGVDTQYF. The CDR3 region has the DNA TGTGCCAGCCTCGGGTCCGGAGTAGATACGCAGTATTTT.

V usage is TRBV2 and J usage is TRBJ1-6; no clear D. Trimming shortened V by 0 bases and J by 6 bases, and 3 bases separated the two germline ends. This CDR3 contains 13 residues. CDR1 and CDR2 (germline): SNHLY, FYNNEI. The CDR3 protein is CASSEARNSPLHF. The CDR3 DNA reads as TGTGCCAGCAGTGAAGCGCGTAATTCACCCCTCCACTTT.

A few counts support this clone. The chain carries TRBV9 and TRBJ2-5; possibly TRBD2 for D (6 bases). Germline CDR1 and CDR2: SGDLS and YYNGEE. The V and J ends lost 0 bases and 5 bases respectively, with 8 bases between them. The CDR3 length is 13 residues. The CDR3 protein is CASSVGLVETQYF. The CDR3 DNA sequence: TGTGCCAGCAGCGTAGGACTAGTGGAGACCCAGTACTTC.

V is TRBV9 and J is TRBJ1-5; the D gene is possibly TRBD1 (6 bases). V lost 0 bases to trimming and J lost 7 bases, with 8 bases between them. The CDR3 is made up of 13 amino acids. Germline V gene data show CDR1 as SGDLS and CDR2 as YYNGEE. CDR3 nucleotide sequence: TGTGCCAGCAGCGTAGAAGGGGGACAGCCCCAGCATTTT. As protein: CASSVEGGQPQHF.

The table lists this clone with a count of one. This sequence joins TRBV5-1 and TRBJ2-1; TRBD2 is a possible D gene (7 bases). Germline-derived CDR1 and CDR2 are SGHRS and YFSETQ. V was cut by 4 bases and J by 4 bases, with 18 bases left in between. There are 16 residues in the CDR3. The CDR3 spells CASSPGGGAVYNEQFF. The DNA of the CDR3 is TGCGCCAGCAGCCCCGGAGGGGGGGCGGTTTACAATGAGCAGTTCTTC.